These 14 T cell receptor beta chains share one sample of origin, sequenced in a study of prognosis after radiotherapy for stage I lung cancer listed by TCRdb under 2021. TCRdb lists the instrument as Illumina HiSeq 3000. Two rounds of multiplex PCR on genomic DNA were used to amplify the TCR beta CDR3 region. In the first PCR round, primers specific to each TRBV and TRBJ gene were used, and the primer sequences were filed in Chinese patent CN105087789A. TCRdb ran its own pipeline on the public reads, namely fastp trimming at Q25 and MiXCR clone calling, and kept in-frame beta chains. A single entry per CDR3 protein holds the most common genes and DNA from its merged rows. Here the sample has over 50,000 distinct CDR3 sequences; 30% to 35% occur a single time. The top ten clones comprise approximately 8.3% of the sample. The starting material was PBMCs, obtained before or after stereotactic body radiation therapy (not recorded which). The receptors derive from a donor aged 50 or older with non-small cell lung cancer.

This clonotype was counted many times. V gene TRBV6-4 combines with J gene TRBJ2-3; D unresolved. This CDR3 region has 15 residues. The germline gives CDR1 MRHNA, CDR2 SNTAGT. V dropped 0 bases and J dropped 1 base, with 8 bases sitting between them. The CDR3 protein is CASSDSSQGTDTQYF. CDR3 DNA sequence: TGTGCCAGCAGTGACTCCAGCCAGGGCACAGATACGCAGTATTTT.

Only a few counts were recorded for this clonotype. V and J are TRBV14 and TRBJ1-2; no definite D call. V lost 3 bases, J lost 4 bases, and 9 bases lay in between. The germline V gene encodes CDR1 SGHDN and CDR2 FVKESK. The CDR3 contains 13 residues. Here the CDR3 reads CASSHGPGYGYTF. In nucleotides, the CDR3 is TGTGCCAGCAGCCACGGACCTGGCTATGGCTACACCTTC.

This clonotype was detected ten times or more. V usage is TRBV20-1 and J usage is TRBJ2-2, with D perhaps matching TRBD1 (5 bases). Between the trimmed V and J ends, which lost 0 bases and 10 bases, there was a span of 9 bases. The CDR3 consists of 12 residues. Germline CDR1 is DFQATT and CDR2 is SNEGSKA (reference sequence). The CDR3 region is CSARDLGEELFF. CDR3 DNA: TGCAGTGCTAGAGATCTAGGGGAGGAGCTGTTTTTT.

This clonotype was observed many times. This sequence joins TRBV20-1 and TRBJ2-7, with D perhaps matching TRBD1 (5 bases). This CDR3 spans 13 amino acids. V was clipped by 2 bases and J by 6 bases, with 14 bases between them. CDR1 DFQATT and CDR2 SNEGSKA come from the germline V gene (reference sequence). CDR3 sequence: CSARQGEASEQYF. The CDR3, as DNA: TGCAGTGCTAGACAGGGTGAGGCGAGCGAGCAGTACTTC.

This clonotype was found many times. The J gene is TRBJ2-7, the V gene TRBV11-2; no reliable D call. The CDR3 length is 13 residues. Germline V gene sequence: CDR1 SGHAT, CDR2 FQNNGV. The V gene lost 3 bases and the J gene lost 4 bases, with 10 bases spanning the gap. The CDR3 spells CASSFRPPYEQYF. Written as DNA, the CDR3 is TGTGCCAGCAGCTTCAGGCCCCCTTACGAGCAGTACTTC.

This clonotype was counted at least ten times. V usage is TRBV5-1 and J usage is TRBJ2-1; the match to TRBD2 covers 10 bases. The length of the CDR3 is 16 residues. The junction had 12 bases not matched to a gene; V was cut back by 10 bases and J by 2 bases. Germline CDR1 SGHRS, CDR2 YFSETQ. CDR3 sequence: CASRALAGVAYNEQFF. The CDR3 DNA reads TGCGCCTCCAGGGCCCTAGCGGGAGTAGCCTACAATGAGCAGTTCTTC.

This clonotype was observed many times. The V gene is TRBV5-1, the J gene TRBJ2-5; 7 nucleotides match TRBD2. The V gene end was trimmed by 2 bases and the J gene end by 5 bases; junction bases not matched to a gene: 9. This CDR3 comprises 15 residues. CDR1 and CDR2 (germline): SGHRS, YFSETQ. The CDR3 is CASSFVGGPLETQYF. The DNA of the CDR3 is TGCGCCAGCAGCTTCGTGGGAGGGCCGTTGGAGACCCAGTACTTC.

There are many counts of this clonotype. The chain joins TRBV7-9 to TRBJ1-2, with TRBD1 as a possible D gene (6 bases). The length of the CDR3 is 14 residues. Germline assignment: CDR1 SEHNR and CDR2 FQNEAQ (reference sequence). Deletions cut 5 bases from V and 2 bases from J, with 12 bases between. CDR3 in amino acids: CASSPYRDNYGYTF. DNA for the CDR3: TGTGCCAGCAGCCCGTACAGGGACAACTATGGCTACACCTTC.

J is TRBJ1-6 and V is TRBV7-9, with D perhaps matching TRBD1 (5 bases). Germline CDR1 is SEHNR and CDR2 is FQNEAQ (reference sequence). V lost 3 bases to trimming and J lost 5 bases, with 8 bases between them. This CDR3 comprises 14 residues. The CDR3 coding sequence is TGTGCCAGCAGCTTCGGGGACCATAATTCACCCCTCCACTTT. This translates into CASSFGDHNSPLHF.

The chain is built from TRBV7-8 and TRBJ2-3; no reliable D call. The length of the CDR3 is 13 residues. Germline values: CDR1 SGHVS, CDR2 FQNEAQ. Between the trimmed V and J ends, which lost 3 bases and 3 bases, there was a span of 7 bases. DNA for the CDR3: TGTGCCAGCAGCTTCGGCTTTACAGATACGCAGTATTTT. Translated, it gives CASSFGFTDTQYF.

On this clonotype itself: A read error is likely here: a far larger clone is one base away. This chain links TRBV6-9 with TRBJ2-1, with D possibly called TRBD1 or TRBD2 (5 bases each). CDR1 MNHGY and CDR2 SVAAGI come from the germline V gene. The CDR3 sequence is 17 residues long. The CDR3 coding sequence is TGTGCCAGCAGTTCAAATATTCCGGGACCACACTACAATGACCAGTTCTTC. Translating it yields CASSSNIPGPHYNDQFF.

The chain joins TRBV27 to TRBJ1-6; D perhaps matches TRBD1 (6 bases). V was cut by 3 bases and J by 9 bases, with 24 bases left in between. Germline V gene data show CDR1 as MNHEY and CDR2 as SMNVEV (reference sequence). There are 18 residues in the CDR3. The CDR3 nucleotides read TGTGCCAGCAGTTTGAGAGGGGGGTGCACCGGCGGTATTTCACCCCTCCACTTT. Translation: CASSLRGGCTGGISPLHF.

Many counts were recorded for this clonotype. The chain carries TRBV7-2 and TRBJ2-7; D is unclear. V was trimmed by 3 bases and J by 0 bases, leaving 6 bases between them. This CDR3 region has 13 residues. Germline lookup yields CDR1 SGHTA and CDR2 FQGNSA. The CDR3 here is CASSLHSSYEQYF. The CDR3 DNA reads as TGTGCCAGCAGCTTGCACAGCTCCTACGAGCAGTACTTC. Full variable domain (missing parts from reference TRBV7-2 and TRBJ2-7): GAGVSQSPSNKVTEKGKDVELRCDPISGHTALYWYRQSLGQGLEFLIYFQGNSAPDKSGLPSDRFSAERTGGSVSTLTIQRTQQEDSAVYLCASSLHSSYEQYFGPGTRLTVT.

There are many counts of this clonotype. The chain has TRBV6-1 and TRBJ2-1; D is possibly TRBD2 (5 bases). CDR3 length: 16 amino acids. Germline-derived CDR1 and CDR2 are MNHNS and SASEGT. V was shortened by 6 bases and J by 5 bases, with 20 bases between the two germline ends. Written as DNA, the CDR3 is TGTGCCAGCAGGCCAAAACTAGGTTTAGGGCACAATGAGCAGTTCTTC. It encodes CASRPKLGLGHNEQFF.